The sequence of this T cell receptor beta chain was determined in a study of T cells in Graves' hyperthyroidism and ophthalmopathy. TCR beta CDR3 regions were amplified from RNA. With the HTBI primer set, the TCR CDR3 went through a first round of RT-PCR. TCRdb itself ran the multiplex PCR reads through MiXCR, one entry per CDR3 protein. The data show around 420,000 distinct CDR3 sequences, with less than 20% seen just once and over 7.5% held by the top ten. Germline V CDR1 and CDR2: LGHNT, FRNRAP. Trimming removed 0 bases from V and 1 base from J, with 11 bases in between. This CDR3 has 16 residues. Sequenced material: blood. The origin of this receptor is a woman aged 18-29 years with Graves' hyperthyroidism. The V and J genes are TRBV12-5 and TRBJ2-3, with D possibly TRBD2 on 6 matching bases. The CDR3 nucleotides are TGTGCTAGTGGTTTGGTATCGGGAGCCCGCACAGATACGCAGTATTTT. It yields the protein CASGLVSGARTDTQYF.